The 29 T cell receptor beta chains below come from one sample, sequenced in a study of cytomegalovirus exposure and HLA in healthy donors. The PCR contained 60 Vbeta and 13 Jbeta primers. Data came from immunoSEQ multiplex PCR; TCRdb stores just in-frame clones and leaves some out. The sample shows around 150,000 clones, roughly 85% of them seen only once. Input material: PBMCs. These TCRs come from a male donor in good health and CMV-seronegative.

The rearrangement joins TRBV9 to TRBJ2-5; D not resolved. V was shortened by 4 bases and J by 2 bases, with 15 bases between the two germline ends. CDR1 and CDR2 (germline): SGDLS, YYNGEE. The CDR3 contains 15 residues. The CDR3, as DNA: TGTGCCAGCAGCCCCTTCAACACCCCGCAAGAGACCCAGTACTTC. Protein product: CASSPFNTPQETQYF.

This clone turned up a few times. The rearrangement links TRBV12-5 to TRBJ1-2; 7 bases line up with TRBD1. The CDR3 sequence is 13 residues long. Per the germline V gene, CDR1 is LGHNT and CDR2 is FRNRAP. Losses at the gene ends were 5 bases for V and 8 bases for J; bases not matched to a gene: 8. For the CDR3, the DNA is TGTGCTAGTGGTCCAGAGGGGACAGCCGGCTACACCTTC. Protein product: CASGPEGTAGYTF.

The V gene is TRBV5-6, the J gene TRBJ2-5; D gene unclear. Germline CDR1 SGHDT, CDR2 YYEEEE. The CDR3 loop spans 15 amino acids. Trimming cost V 4 bases and J 5 bases, with 18 bases left between them. The CDR3 DNA follows: TGTGCCAGCAGCCCTGGAACGAGGCTCCCCGAGACCCAGTACTTC. Translating it yields CASSPGTRLPETQYF.

The rearrangement uses TRBV5-4 and TRBJ1-1, with 8 bases that match TRBD1. The ends lost 4 bases at V and 2 bases at J; junction bases unmatched: 13. This CDR3 comprises 17 residues. The germline V gene encodes CDR1 SGHNT and CDR2 YYREEE (reference sequence). The CDR3 spells CASSTGGQGYTNTEAFF. DNA of the CDR3: TGTGCCAGCAGCACCGGTGGACAGGGATATACTAACACTGAAGCTTTCTTT.

This clone was detected only once. This sequence joins TRBV11-2 and TRBJ2-5; 10 bases match TRBD2. The CDR3 loop spans 13 amino acids. From germline, CDR1 is SGHAT and CDR2 FQNNGV. With 5 bases clipped from V and 5 bases from J, the junction kept 2 bases outside the gene matches. CDR3: CASSHSGGETQYF. CDR3 nucleotide sequence: TGTGCCAGCAGCCATAGCGGGGGGGAGACCCAGTACTTC.

This rearrangement joins TRBV5-1 to TRBJ2-7; 9 nucleotides match TRBD1. V trimming: 6 bases; J trimming: 3 bases; junction bases outside the gene matches: 13. CDR3 length: 16 residues. CDR1 is SGHRS and CDR2 is YFSETQ in the germline V gene. This CDR3 is CASKREVRTGVYEQYF. CDR3 in DNA: TGCGCCAGCAAAAGGGAGGTCCGGACAGGGGTCTACGAGCAGTACTTC.

The chain joins TRBV6-5 to TRBJ2-1; D is possibly TRBD1 (5 bases). Germline assignment: CDR1 MNHEY and CDR2 SVGAGI. The ends were cut back, 5 bases at V and 0 bases at J, with 11 bases in the middle. The CDR3 loop spans 15 amino acids. The CDR3 bases are TGTGCCAGCAGTCCCTCAGGGCCCTCCTACAATGAGCAGTTCTTC. Its protein product is CASSPSGPSYNEQFF.

The rearrangement links TRBV7-3 to TRBJ2-7; D might be TRBD2 (6 bases). Germline V gene lookup returns CDR1 SGHTA and CDR2 FQGTGA. The germline V and J ends were trimmed by 1 base and 2 bases, with 12 bases remaining between them. The CDR3 sequence is 15 residues long. CDR3 region: CASSLRGGAPYEQYF. The CDR3 coding sequence is TGTGCCAGCAGCTTAAGAGGAGGGGCCCCCTACGAGCAGTACTTC.

The chain joins TRBV9 to TRBJ2-7; D is uncertain. The CDR3 loop spans 14 amino acids. Between the trimmed V and J ends, which lost 0 bases and 0 bases, there was a span of 7 bases. The germline V gene has CDR1 SGDLS and CDR2 YYNGEE. This chain's CDR3 is CASSVASHSYEQYF. CDR3 nucleotides: TGTGCCAGCAGCGTAGCTTCACACTCCTACGAGCAGTACTTC.

On this clone itself: One junction end does not reproduce the germline sequence, and a read error may be involved. The rearrangement links TRBV7-9 to TRBJ2-2; D may be TRBD1 (6 bases). Germline values: CDR1 SEHNR, CDR2 FQNEAQ (reference sequence). The CDR3 length is 18 residues. CDR3 bases: TGTTCCAGCAGCTTGGGGGAGTGGGGGACATTGAACACCGGGGAGCTGTTTTTT. It specifies CSSSLGEWGTLNTGELFF.

The rearrangement joins TRBV7-9 to TRBJ2-1; TRBD2 matches 11 bases. Trimming removed 1 base from V and 7 bases from J; junction bases left unmatched: 6. The CDR3 spans 16 residues. The germline gives CDR1 SEHNR, CDR2 FQNEAQ (reference sequence). The CDR3 region is CASSLGLLAGGNEQFF. CDR3 DNA: TGTGCCAGCAGCTTAGGTCTCCTAGCGGGAGGAAATGAGCAGTTCTTC.

This chain uses TRBV6-5 with TRBJ2-6; D is undetermined. The CDR3 consists of 14 residues. Germline CDR1 and CDR2: MNHEY and SVGAGI. Trimming took 1 base from V and 4 from J, leaving 5 bases between them. Written as DNA, the CDR3 is TGTGCCAGCAGTTACTTACTCGGGGCCAACGTCCTGACTTTC. Translated: CASSYLLGANVLTF.

The rearrangement joins TRBV15 to TRBJ2-7; 8 bases map to TRBD1. Losses at the gene ends were 5 bases for V and 6 bases for J; bases not matched to a gene: 6. Germline V lookup: CDR1 LNHNV, CDR2 YYDKDF (reference sequence). The CDR3 runs 13 residues. The DNA of the CDR3 is TGTGCCACCAGCCGGGGACAGGTGCGCGAGCAGTACTTC. Its translation: CATSRGQVREQYF.

The V call is TRBV27, the J call TRBJ1-2; D call uncertain. V dropped 4 bases and J dropped 6 bases, with 12 bases sitting between them. The CDR3 spans 13 residues. Germline V CDR1 and CDR2: MNHEY, SMNVEV (reference sequence). CDR3 nucleotides: TGTGCCAGCAGTTACGGTGCGGGAGATGGCTACACCTTC. Translated, it gives CASSYGAGDGYTF.

The chain employs TRBV7-9 and TRBJ1-1; tentatively, D is TRBD1 (6 bases). CDR1 SEHNR and CDR2 FQNEAQ come from the germline V gene (reference sequence). The CDR3 totals 16 residues. Trimming stripped 5 bases from V and 1 base from J, with 17 bases between. CDR3: CASSPIGGGRNTEAFF. The CDR3 DNA is TGTGCCAGCAGCCCAATTGGGGGCGGCCGGAACACTGAAGCTTTCTTT.

The chain couples TRBV30 to TRBJ2-1; possibly TRBD2 for D (5 bases). Looked up from germline, CDR1 is GTSNPN and CDR2 is SVGIG (reference sequence). The CDR3 sequence is 16 residues long. Trimming pared 0 bases from V and 0 bases from J, leaving 12 bases between. The CDR3 here is CAWSVGRASSYNEQFF. CDR3 nucleotide sequence: TGTGCCTGGAGTGTAGGGCGGGCAAGCTCCTACAATGAGCAGTTCTTC. The entire variable domain, with the rest obtained from reference TRBV30 and TRBJ2-1, is as follows: SQTIHQWPATLVQPVGSPLSLECTVEGTSNPNLYWYRQAAGRGLQLLFYSVGIGQISSEVPQNLSASRPQDRQFILSSKKLLLSDSGFYLCAWSVGRASSYNEQFFGPGTRLTVL.

The V and J genes are TRBV27 and TRBJ2-7; a possible D gene is TRBD1 (6 bases). Germline CDR1 and CDR2: MNHEY and SMNVEV (reference sequence). The CDR3 covers 14 residues. Trimming stripped 2 bases from V and 5 bases from J, with 13 bases between. The CDR3 DNA reads TGTGCCAGCAGTTTACTGGGACAAATCCACGAGCAGTACTTC. Its translation: CASSLLGQIHEQYF.

This clone was seen just once. This rearrangement joins TRBV7-2 to TRBJ2-3, with TRBD2 as a possible D gene (5 bases). The germline CDR1 and CDR2 sequences are SGHTA and FQGNSA. V dropped 1 base and J dropped 6 bases, with 20 bases sitting between them. The CDR3 has 17 amino acids. CDR3: CASSLVTSGLEIDTQYF. The CDR3 region has the DNA TGTGCCAGCAGCTTAGTAACGTCAGGACTGGAGATTGATACGCAGTATTTT.

The genes are TRBV19 and TRBJ2-7; 8 bases agree with TRBD1. The V and J ends lost 3 bases and 5 bases, in that order; junction bases with no gene match: 12. Germline assignment: CDR1 LNHDA and CDR2 SQIVND (reference sequence). The CDR3 sequence is 16 residues long. CDR3 coding DNA: TGTGCCAGTAGTATTCAGGGGGCGATCCGGGCCCACGAGCAGTACTTC. Its translation is CASSIQGAIRAHEQYF.

The chain has TRBV30 and TRBJ2-3; 11 bases map to TRBD2. After removal of 5 bases from V and 1 base from J, the junction contained 2 bases not matched to a gene. This CDR3 has 14 residues. Per germline, CDR1 GTSNPN and CDR2 SVGIG (reference sequence). CDR3 coding DNA: TGTGCCTGGGCGACTAGCGGGGGCACAGATACGCAGTATTTT. It translates to CAWATSGGTDTQYF.

The V gene is TRBV6-1, the J gene TRBJ1-6; 9 bases are shared with TRBD1. This CDR3 is 13 amino acids long. J lost 12 bases, V lost 11 bases, and 11 bases had no gene match. Germline V CDR1 and CDR2: MNHNS, SASEGT. CDR3 bases: TGTGCCGGATCGGGACAGGGCCCCAAACCCCTCCACTTT. This encodes CAGSGQGPKPLHF.

This rearrangement joins TRBV29-1 to TRBJ1-2; no reliable D call. The CDR3 consists of 12 residues. Trimming took 7 bases from V and 7 from J, leaving 16 bases between them. Germline V gene data show CDR1 as SQVTM and CDR2 as ANQGSEA. CDR3 coding DNA: TGCAGCGCTGTAGGGAGGGAATCTGGCTACACCTTC. This sequence encodes CSAVGRESGYTF.

In DNA form, the CDR3 reads TGTGCCAGTAGGACAGGGTTTTATGGCTACACCTTC. Its protein product is CASRTGFYGYTF. The chain joins TRBV19 to TRBJ1-2; 7 nucleotides align to TRBD1. The ends lost 6 bases at V and 5 bases at J; junction bases unmatched: 3. Looked up from germline, CDR1 is LNHDA and CDR2 is SQIVND (reference sequence). This CDR3 spans 12 amino acids.

The chain uses TRBV11-2 and TRBJ2-1; 14 bases agree with TRBD2. The CDR3 length is 15 residues. The V segment lost 5 bases and the J segment 10 bases; nucleotides outside the gene matches: 7. Germline assignment: CDR1 SGHAT and CDR2 FQNNGV. This CDR3 is CASSARLAGGREQFF. The CDR3, as DNA: TGTGCCAGCAGCGCAAGACTAGCGGGAGGGCGCGAGCAGTTCTTC.

The V call is TRBV11-2, the J call TRBJ2-7, with TRBD1 matching over 7 bases. The V segment lost 5 bases and the J segment 2 bases; nucleotides outside the gene matches: 6. The CDR3 is made up of 14 amino acids. Germline-derived CDR1 and CDR2 are SGHAT and FQNNGV. In DNA form, the CDR3 reads TGTGCCAGCAGCCAGGGACAGAACGCCTACGAGCAGTACTTC. The encoded protein is CASSQGQNAYEQYF.

This clone was recorded only once. The V call is TRBV6-5, the J call TRBJ2-7, with TRBD2 identical over 8 bases. This CDR3 has 13 residues. V lost 8 bases to trimming and J lost 2 bases; unmatched junction nucleotides: 5. CDR1 MNHEY and CDR2 SVGAGI come from the germline V gene. The CDR3 spells CASGSGGPYEQYF. CDR3 bases: TGTGCCAGCGGAAGCGGGGGTCCCTACGAGCAGTACTTC.

This clone was counted once. The V call is TRBV20-1, the J call TRBJ2-3; D not certain. CDR1 DFQATT and CDR2 SNEGSKA come from the germline V gene (reference sequence). This CDR3 is built from 11 residues. The V end lost 5 bases, the J end lost 5 bases, and 8 bases lay between the germline ends. CDR3 coding DNA: TGCAGTGCTGTCTTTCGAGATACGCAGTATTTT. Translating gives CSAVFRDTQYF.

The rearrangement joins TRBV6-5 to TRBJ2-7, with 11 nucleotides matching TRBD1. This CDR3 spans 14 amino acids. The germline CDR1 and CDR2 sequences are MNHEY and SVGAGI. J was trimmed by 2 bases and V by 7 bases; bases with no gene match: 4. Here the CDR3 DNA reads TGTGCCAGCAAAGGGACAGGGGGAACCTACGAGCAGTACTTC. Its translation: CASKGTGGTYEQYF.

The chain has TRBV5-6 and TRBJ1-2; TRBD1 agrees at 9 bases. This CDR3 spans 14 amino acids. The germline gives CDR1 SGHDT, CDR2 YYEEEE. J gave up 8 bases and V 3 bases, and 8 bases lay outside the gene matches. This CDR3 is CASSSTDRGEGYTF. In nucleotides, the CDR3 is TGTGCCAGCAGCTCTACGGACAGGGGAGAGGGCTACACCTTC. The variable domain in full, completed from reference TRBV5-6 and TRBJ1-2, reads DAGVTQSPTHLIKTRGQQVTLRCSPKSGHDTVSWYQQALGQGPQFIFQYYEEEERQRGNFPDRFSGHQFPNYSSELNVNALLLGDSALYLCASSSTDRGEGYTFGSGTRLTVV.